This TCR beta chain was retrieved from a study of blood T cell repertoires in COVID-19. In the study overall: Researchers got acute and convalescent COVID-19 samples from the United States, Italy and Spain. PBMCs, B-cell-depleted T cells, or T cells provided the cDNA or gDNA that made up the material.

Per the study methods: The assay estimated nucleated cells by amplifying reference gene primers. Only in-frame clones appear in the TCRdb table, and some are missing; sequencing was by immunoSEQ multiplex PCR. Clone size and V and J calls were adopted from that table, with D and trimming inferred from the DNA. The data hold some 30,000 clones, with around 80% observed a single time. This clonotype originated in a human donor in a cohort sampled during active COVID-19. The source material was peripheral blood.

CDR3 in amino acids: CASSISGTGSYNEQFF. The CDR3 DNA is TGTGCCAGTAGTATATCCGGGACAGGCTCCTACAATGAGCAGTTCTTC. This chain joins TRBV19 and TRBJ2-1; 8 bases fit TRBD1. With V trimmed by 2 bases and J by 0 bases, 3 bases remained unmatched. Per the germline V gene, CDR1 is LNHDA and CDR2 is SQIVND (reference sequence). The CDR3 consists of 16 residues.